The T cell receptor (beta chain) under discussion was sequenced for a study of OX40 agonist ivuxolimab in advanced cancers. About the study: Age averaged about 62 years (range about 20 to 80), and less than 85% were male. Participants could have had prior anti-PD-1, anti-PD-L1 or anti-CTLA-4 therapy, and approximately 40% had some. Whole-study findings and limits: At 0.1 to 3.0 mg/kg and by week 6, CD4+ and CD8+ T cells in the blood had expanded clonally.

Details on this clone: No antigen is known for it.

Libraries were prepared by immunoSEQ multiplex PCR; TCRdb keeps only in-frame clonotypes and omits some of them. The sample carries about 72,000 clones, 81% recorded once. J was trimmed by 3 bases and V by 3 bases; bases with no gene match: 1. Germline values: CDR1 SGDLS, CDR2 YYNGEE. The CDR3 loop spans 15 amino acids. Here the sequenced sample was CD4+ or CD8+ T cells sorted from blood, taken in a trial of the OX40 agonist ivuxolimab. The receptor comes from an adult with an advanced solid tumor such as melanoma, head and neck, liver or kidney cancer. This chain connects TRBV9 to TRBJ2-7; TRBD2 matches at 15 bases. Here the CDR3 reads CASSGGLAGGYEQYF. The CDR3 region has the DNA TGTGCCAGCAGCGGGGGACTAGCGGGAGGCTACGAGCAGTACTTC.